This T cell receptor (beta chain) was retrieved from a study of blood T cells in healthy people across ages (dated by TCRdb to about 2015). As for the study more broadly: In model experiments, template switching captured about one uniquely barcoded TCR beta cDNA molecule for every two T cells. Using deep sequencing normalized with unique cDNA molecular identifiers, the study measured how TCR beta repertoire diversity changes with age. The study analyzed two additional independent replicas of 1 million unique cDNA reads from the same blood draw for two donors, one aged 18 to 30 and one aged 80 or older. Four age groups were formed from the donors: young (average approximately 17 years), middle-aged (just under 40), aged (62) and long-lived (less than 85).

This clonotype was detected a few times. The antigen it binds to is not known. The record has no base qualities; no much larger clone is one base away. The library was generated by 5' RACE. TCRdb records Illumina HiSeq 2500 as the sequencer. A second roughly 7 to 11 cycle PCR used a sample-barcoded 5' primer and a J-beta primer mix. A template-switch 5' adaptor carrying 12 random nucleotides introduced a unique molecular identifier onto each TCR beta cDNA molecule. At least 2.5 million CDR3-containing paired-end reads were obtained from each sample. First-strand cDNA synthesis was performed from all RNA using the Mint cDNA synthesis kit, with priming by a TRBC-specific oligonucleotide. Following uracil-DNA glycosylase treatment, a first 18-cycle PCR with universal primers M1SS and BC2_uni_R was performed on all cDNA. In the authors' own workflow: For normalization, 1 million high-quality reads were randomly selected from each sample, with every read carrying a distinct molecular identifier. Reads with shared molecular identifiers were discarded instead of being binned into consensus sequences. MiTCR, with a Q25 quality threshold and the strictest error-elimination algorithm, was used for CDR3 identification, clonotype clustering and error correction. A nonparametric unseen species model with Euler transformation was used to estimate lower-bound total TCR beta diversity. The public reads were quality trimmed at Q25 with fastp and then assembled into clones with MiXCR by TCRdb, keeping productive beta chains. Each entry merges the rows of one CDR3 protein and shows their most common DNA and genes. The V and J calls follow TCRdb's processing rather than the paper's. Present in this sample are 760,000 or so distinct CDR3 sequences, roughly 25% of which were seen just once. The top ten clonotypes cover roughly a tenth of the sample.

Overall results and qualifications from the work: Because profiling used bulk unsorted PBMCs, naive and antigen-experienced compartments could not be compared conclusively. As age increased, observed TCR beta diversity per million T cells dropped in a roughly linear way, and a significant reduction was already evident by age about 40. There was a strong correlation between observed TCR beta diversity and the percentage of naive T cells measured by flow cytometry. Estimates of total diversity from one million sequenced T cells were regarded as lower bounds and underestimates. Compared with the aged group, the long-lived group had more naive CD4+ T cells, fewer expanded clones and increased TCR diversity, suggesting age selection. Because donor CMV infection status was unknown, age-related changes in expanded clonotypes were potentially confounded.

The donors were roughly 39 Caucasian individuals from Russia, aged 6 to 90 years, who were systemically healthy. Each donor gave about 10 milliliters of peripheral blood, drawn into EDTA-treated Vacutainer tubes. Ficoll-Paque density-gradient centrifugation was used to isolate PBMCs, with at least 6 million per sample. Trizol reagent was used to extract total RNA from the PBMCs, yielding at least 6 micrograms per sample. For every donor, flow cytometry on a PBMC aliquot measured the percentage of naive CD45RAhigh/CD27high T cells. The germline V gene (reference sequence) provides CDR1 SEHNR and CDR2 FQNEAQ. The CDR3 covers 15 residues, taking in both the cysteine and the phenylalanine. Just the 45-base CDR3 DNA is kept, in frame starting at base 1. The germline V end is reduced by 6 bases and the J end by 3 bases; junction bases left unmatched: 9. These data also formed part of another study, on T cells of mothers and their children. That second report states: Nine systemically healthy Caucasian individuals served as donors, namely three mothers together with their six children. cDNA synthesis used all of the extracted RNA, with approximately 1.6 ug of RNA in each 15 ul reaction. In the second PCR, the M1S primer added sample barcodes and 2-4 random nucleotides. More than 9 million TCR beta CDR3 reads were obtained from each mother, and 2.5 million to 3 million reads were obtained from each child. Thymic selection shapes the output of TCR recombination in a similar way in related and unrelated pairs, and inherited differences have a minor effect. Normalized repertoire overlap was always found to be slightly, but never significantly, higher in related mother-child pairs than in unrelated mother-child pairs. No persistent microchimeric T cell clones were detected, at a sensitivity of approximately 110 clones per million clonotypes. Deep NGS was used in the study to compare the TCR beta repertoires of mothers and children and to look for features that separate related mother-child pairs from unrelated individuals. On average, the children were roughly 10 +/- 4 years old, while the mothers were 40 +/- 4 years old. After adapter ligation was performed with NEBNext reagents, the libraries were sequenced on an Illumina HiSeq 2000 with 100+100 nt paired-end reads. To prevent cross-contamination, the mother and child libraries were prepared one month apart and sequenced in separate runs. Each donor had between about 450,000 and 2,100,000 distinct TCR beta clonotypes identified. Naive TCR beta clonotypes were estimated from low-frequency clonotypes matched to each donor's FACS-determined naive share, without sorting.

The sequence was obtained from a boy between 10 and 17 years old in good health. The chain was built from TRBV7-9 and TRBJ2-3, with 7 bases aligning to TRBD1. Input material: blood. The CDR3 region has the sequence CASRAGTALTDTQYF. The DNA sequence follows: TGTGCCAGCAGAGCCGGGACAGCCCTAACAGATACGCAGTATTTT.